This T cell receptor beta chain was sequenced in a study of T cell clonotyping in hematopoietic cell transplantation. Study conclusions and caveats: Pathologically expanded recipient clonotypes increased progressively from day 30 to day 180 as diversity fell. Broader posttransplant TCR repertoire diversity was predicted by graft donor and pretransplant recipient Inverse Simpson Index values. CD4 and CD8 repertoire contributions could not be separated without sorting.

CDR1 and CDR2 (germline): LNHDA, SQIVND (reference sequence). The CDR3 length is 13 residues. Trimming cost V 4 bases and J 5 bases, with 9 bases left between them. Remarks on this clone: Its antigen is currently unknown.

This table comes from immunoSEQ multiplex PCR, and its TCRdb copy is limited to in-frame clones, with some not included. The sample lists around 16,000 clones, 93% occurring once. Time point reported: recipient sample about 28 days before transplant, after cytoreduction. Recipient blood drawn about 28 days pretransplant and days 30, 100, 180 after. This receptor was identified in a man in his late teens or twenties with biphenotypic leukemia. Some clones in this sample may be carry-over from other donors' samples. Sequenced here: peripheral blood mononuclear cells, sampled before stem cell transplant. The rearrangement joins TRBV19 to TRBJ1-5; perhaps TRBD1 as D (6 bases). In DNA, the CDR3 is TGTGCCAGTAGTAGAGGGGGGGATCAGCCCCAGCATTTT. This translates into CASSRGGDQPQHF.